This is a list of T cell receptor beta chains from one sample in a study of cytomegalovirus exposure and HLA in healthy donors. The protocol was immunoSEQ multiplex PCR, while the TCRdb copy is restricted to in-frame clones and leaves out a portion. The sample shows some 200,000 clones, about 89% of them seen only once. Sequencing was done on a sample of PBMCs. Every receptor here comes from a woman between 18 and 29 years old in good health and CMV-seronegative. The conserved cysteine and the conserved F or W are not part of the CDR3 here. The D gene is left open where the match is weak.

D,J,V,CDR3
-,TRBJ2-7,TRBV4-3,ASSQDGLGAMSYEQY
TRBD2,TRBJ2-3,TRBV7-2,ASSLDAGESDTQY
TRBD1,TRBJ2-7,TRBV11-2,ASSWDRNEQY
-,TRBJ2-5,TRBV6-5,ASSYEAGEETQY
-,TRBJ2-7,TRBV7-5,VRSITSCGPYEQY
-,TRBJ2-2,TRBV2,ASTTEGSLNTGELF
-,TRBJ1-1,TRBV19,ASSRQVSTEAF
TRBD1,TRBJ1-2,TRBV6-5,ASRPHRGVFYT
-,TRBJ1-1,TRBV6-5,ASSYNTDTEAF
-,TRBJ2-5,TRBV7-3,ASSLTGGRETQY
TRBD1,TRBJ2-2,TRBV7-9,ASSFWGTGFNGELF
TRBD1,TRBJ1-4,TRBV5-5,ASSHPPTGGEEKLF
TRBD1,TRBJ2-2,TRBV9,ASSLTGGQNTGELF
-,TRBJ1-2,TRBV2,ALRRVRVNYGYT
-,TRBJ2-2,TRBV10-2,ASNFGRGRAGELF
TRBD2,TRBJ2-2,TRBV11-3,ASSSRLAGNTGELF
TRBD2,TRBJ2-1,TRBV27,ASSLTSGRYNEQF
TRBD1,TRBJ2-2,TRBV7-8,ASRRDRAGTGELF
TRBD1,TRBJ2-7,TRBV11-3,ASSLRGDRGPTSSYEQY
TRBD1,TRBJ2-7,TRBV11-2,ASSALRRDRGAYEQY
-,TRBJ1-6,TRBV5-1,ASSELSYFNSPLH
TRBD1,TRBJ1-2,TRBV4-2,ASSPWTGGLGYT
TRBD1,TRBJ1-2,TRBV27,ASSRGFGQGRNYGYT
TRBD1,TRBJ1-1,TRBV15,ATSRDYRGNTEAF
TRBD1,TRBJ2-2,TRBV6-5,ASSSGTGNGELF
-,TRBJ1-5,TRBV7-2,ASSEGTSYSNQPQH
TRBD1,TRBJ1-2,TRBV5-6,ASSYRGANYGYT
-,TRBJ2-2,TRBV9,ASSSTSFTGELF
-,TRBJ1-2,TRBV6-5,ASSRPGNYGYT
-,TRBJ1-6,TRBV27,ASSVPGFNSPLH
TRBD1,TRBJ2-6,TRBV6-6,ASSLQGAPGANVLT
-,TRBJ2-6,TRBV15,ATSSAGAGANVLT
-,TRBJ1-1,TRBV27,ASGPGGVTEAF
-,TRBJ1-3,TRBV5-4,ASSLDYNTIY
TRBD2,TRBJ2-7,TRBV5-4,ASSSREGHISYEQY
-,TRBJ2-7,TRBV7-8,ASLKRSECYEQY
-,TRBJ2-1,TRBV11-2,ASSSGQNNEQF
-,TRBJ1-4,TRBV7-8,ASSPTQPPLNEKLF
TRBD1,TRBJ1-2,TRBV11-1,ASTYTPTGTEGSYT
-,TRBJ1-4,TRBV19,ARYVGTKNEKLF
-,TRBJ1-2,TRBV6-5,ASSYSRQGRGYT
TRBD1,TRBJ2-7,TRBV4-1,ASSQAGQGVYEQY
-,TRBJ2-1,TRBV19,ASSSGTQSYNEQF
-,TRBJ2-5,TRBV5-6,ANSLGRAETQY
-,TRBJ1-5,TRBV5-6,ASSRQAGQPQH
TRBD1,TRBJ2-7,TRBV19,ASSIVETGEREQY
TRBD1,TRBJ1-5,TRBV7-2,ASSLALRDRVGQPQH
TRBD1,TRBJ2-6,TRBV11-3,AASPGQGFSGANVLT
-,TRBJ2-7,TRBV18,ASSPRQTVYEQY